This T cell receptor (beta chain) was observed in a study of a mutant IDH1 vaccine in newly diagnosed glioma. Study-wide context: Before enrollment, the patients had been treated with radiotherapy alone, temozolomide alone, or both together. Most of them had received both. Whole-study results and caveats: Pseudoprogression looked unconnected to shifts in top peripheral T cell clonotypes.

This sample's time point: baseline, week 1 (first vaccination visit). Regarding treatment: pre-vaccination baseline after standard-of-care therapy. CDR3 length: 13 amino acids. Germline V gene lookup returns CDR1 GTSNPN and CDR2 SVGIG (reference sequence). J was trimmed by 7 bases and V by 2 bases; bases with no gene match: 5. This clone occurred once. What it binds is unknown. Sequencing used immunoSEQ multiplex PCR; TCRdb keeps in-frame clones, though not all of them. The sample holds more than 80,000 clones, 83% seen once. The TCR originated in a woman aged 50 to 60 with glioma. The sample here was PBMCs, taken from a glioma patient treated with radiotherapy, temozolomide or both. This chain joins TRBV30 and TRBJ1-2; 9 nucleotides line up with TRBD1. In DNA, the CDR3 is TGTGCCTGGAGTCGGGGACAGGGATTTGGCTACACCTTC. This translates into CAWSRGQGFGYTF.